The sequence of this T cell receptor (beta chain) was determined in a study of OX40 agonist ivuxolimab in advanced cancers. The V end was cut by 6 bases, the J end by 0 bases, with 11 bases between. Germline V gives CDR1 KGHSH, CDR2 LQKENI. The CDR3 is 15 residues long. Method: immunoSEQ multiplex PCR; TCRdb's copy keeps in-frame clones and lacks some. The sample shows about 54,000 clones, roughly 91% of them seen only once. This sequence was found in an adult with an advanced solid tumor such as melanoma, head and neck, liver or kidney cancer. This sequence joins TRBV18 and TRBJ1-4, with D unresolved. The specimen comprised CD4+ or CD8+ T cells sorted from blood, sampled in a trial of the OX40 agonist ivuxolimab. The CDR3 protein is CASSFNRATNEKLFF. DNA of the CDR3: TGTGCCAGCTCGTTTAACCGAGCAACTAATGAAAAACTGTTTTTT.